This entry is about one T cell receptor beta chain. This clonotype was seen repeatedly, ten times or more. There is no known antigen for this receptor. Base qualities are not at hand, and no much larger clone is one base apart. This specimen comes from a study of CD8 T cells in ankylosing spondylitis (dated by TCRdb to about 2017). The study in broad terms: T cell receptor beta repertoires were profiled in healthy donors and ankylosing spondylitis patients so that disease-linked TCR variants could be found. The full study cohort comprised around 25 ankylosing spondylitis patients and approximately 100 healthy donors. Samples of peripheral blood were taken, and for ankylosing spondylitis patients, synovial fluid was collected as well.

From its cysteine to its phenylalanine, the CDR3 spans 15 amino acids. The read is trimmed to its CDR3 DNA, 45 bases read in frame from base 1. CDR1 and CDR2, per the germline V gene (reference sequence), are SEHNR and FQNEAQ. V is shortened by 5 bases, J by 4 bases, and the region joining them spans 17 bases. The sequencing machine was an Illumina HiSeq 2500. Quantitative 5'-RACE with molecular barcodes was the method used to prepare the TCR beta libraries. The paper's data handling went like this. A new computational method, built on a probabilistic model of VDJ rearrangement, was used to identify disease-linked TCR variants. TCRdb trimmed public reads at Q25 via fastp, called clones via MiXCR and kept in-frame beta chains. Rows are combined by CDR3 protein, so each entry shows the most common genes and DNA. These V and J calls are TCRdb output, not the study's own analysis. The sample table lists about 220,000 distinct CDR3 sequences, around 6.6% of them with a count of one. The ten largest clones represent around 14% of the sample.

General study outcomes and caveats: Some motif variants were previously reported in synovial fluid and blood of reactive arthritis patients, suggesting common disease-initiation mechanisms. In peripheral blood, the disease-linked clones were found at relatively low frequencies and had a CD8+ phenotype. The disease-linked clones were reported to be significantly enriched in matched synovial fluid samples from ankylosing spondylitis patients. Blood from ankylosing spondylitis patients appeared to be characterized by a TCR beta motif made up of 8 or 9 highly homologous amino acid variants.

The sequence links TRBV7-9 to TRBJ1-2, and TRBD1 may be the D gene, going by 6 matching bases. Sequenced sample: blood, either unsorted or a sorted T cell fraction (not recorded which). The receptor's source is a male donor with ankylosing spondylitis. This receptor carries the CDR3 CASSGGPGVFYGYTF. The DNA reads as follows: TGTGCCAGCAGCGGAGGGCCAGGGGTCTTCTATGGCTACACCTTC.